The 6 T cell receptor beta chains in this list originate from one sample, sequenced in a study of blood T cell repertoires in COVID-19. This table comes from immunoSEQ multiplex PCR, and its TCRdb copy is limited to in-frame clones, with some not included. The data hold roughly 100,000 clones, with about 80% observed a single time. The sequenced sample was peripheral blood. The receptors stem from a woman in her 70s with acute or convalescent COVID-19.

The V and J genes are TRBV7-8 and TRBJ1-6; perhaps TRBD1 as D (5 bases). The CDR3 has 15 amino acids. V was clipped by 5 bases and J by 5 bases, with 13 bases between them. Germline V gene sequence: CDR1 SGHVS, CDR2 FQNEAQ. The CDR3 here is CASSPGKVHNSPLHF. CDR3 nucleotides: TGTGCCAGCAGCCCAGGGAAGGTGCATAATTCACCCCTCCACTTT.

The gene calls are TRBV27 and TRBJ1-6; perhaps TRBD1 as D (6 bases). Deletions cut 5 bases from V and 0 bases from J, with 11 bases between. The CDR3 runs 16 residues. CDR1 MNHEY and CDR2 SMNVEV come from the germline V gene (reference sequence). CDR3 in DNA: TGTGCCAGCAGTCTACAGGGCCGCTCCTATAATTCACCCCTCCACTTT. Amino acid sequence: CASSLQGRSYNSPLHF.

This chain links TRBV27 with TRBJ1-4, with a possible D match to TRBD1 (5 bases). Germline CDR1 MNHEY, CDR2 SMNVEV (reference sequence). V was cut by 3 bases and J by 8 bases, with 13 bases left in between. The CDR3 consists of 14 residues. CDR3 sequence reads: CASSLQGRTEKLFF. CDR3 sequence (DNA): TGTGCCAGCAGTTTGCAGGGCCGAACGGAAAAACTGTTTTTT.

The rearrangement joins TRBV4-1 to TRBJ2-5; 9 positions match TRBD1. The CDR3 loop spans 14 amino acids. J lost 5 bases, V lost 4 bases, and 5 bases had no gene match. Germline lookup yields CDR1 MGHRA and CDR2 YSYEKL. CDR3: CASSLGTGTETQYF. CDR3 nucleotide sequence: TGCGCCAGCAGCCTCGGGACAGGGACGGAGACCCAGTACTTC.

The chain has TRBV5-8 and TRBJ1-2; maybe TRBD1 (5 bases). Germline CDR1 is SGHTS and CDR2 is YDEGEE. The V gene lost 1 base and the J gene lost 1 base, with 14 bases spanning the gap. The CDR3 has 16 amino acids. This chain's CDR3 is CASSLSWTRNNYGYTF. The DNA for the CDR3 is TGTGCCAGCAGCTTGTCCTGGACAAGAAATAACTATGGCTACACCTTC.

The J gene is TRBJ1-2, the V gene TRBV30, with a possible D match to TRBD1 (6 bases). Trimming removed 3 bases from V and 8 bases from J, with 22 bases in between. CDR1 and CDR2 from the germline V gene are GTSNPN and SVGIG (reference sequence). The length of the CDR3 is 15 residues. CDR3 amino acids: CAWSSEAGGGGGYTF. The CDR3, as DNA: TGTGCCTGGAGCTCCGAGGCGGGGGGCGGTGGAGGCTACACCTTC.